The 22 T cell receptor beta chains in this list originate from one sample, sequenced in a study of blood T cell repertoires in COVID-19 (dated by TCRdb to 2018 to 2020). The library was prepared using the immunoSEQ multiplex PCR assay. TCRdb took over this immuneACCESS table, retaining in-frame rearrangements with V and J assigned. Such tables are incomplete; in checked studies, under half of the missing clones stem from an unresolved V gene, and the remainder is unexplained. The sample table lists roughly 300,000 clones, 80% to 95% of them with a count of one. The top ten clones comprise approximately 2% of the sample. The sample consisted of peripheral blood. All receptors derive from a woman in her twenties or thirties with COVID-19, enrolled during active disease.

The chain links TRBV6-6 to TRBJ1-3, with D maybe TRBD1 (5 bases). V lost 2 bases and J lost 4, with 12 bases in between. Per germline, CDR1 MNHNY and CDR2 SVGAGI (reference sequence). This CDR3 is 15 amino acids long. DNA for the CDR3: TGTGCCAGCAGTTACGCGGGGGAGAAAGGAAACACCATATATTTT. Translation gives CASSYAGEKGNTIYF.

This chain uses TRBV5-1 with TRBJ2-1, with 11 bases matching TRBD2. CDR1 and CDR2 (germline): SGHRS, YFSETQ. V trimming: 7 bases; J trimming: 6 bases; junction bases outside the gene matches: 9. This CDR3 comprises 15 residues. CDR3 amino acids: CASAFLAGGVNEQFF. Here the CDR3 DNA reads TGCGCCAGCGCCTTCCTAGCGGGAGGAGTCAATGAGCAGTTCTTC.

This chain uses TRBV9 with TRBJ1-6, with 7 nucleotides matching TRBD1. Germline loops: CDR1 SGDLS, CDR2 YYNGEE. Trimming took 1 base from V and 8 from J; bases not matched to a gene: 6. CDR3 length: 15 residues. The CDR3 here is CASSVQGDSDSPLHF. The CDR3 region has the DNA TGTGCCAGCAGCGTACAGGGGGATTCGGATTCACCCCTCCACTTT.

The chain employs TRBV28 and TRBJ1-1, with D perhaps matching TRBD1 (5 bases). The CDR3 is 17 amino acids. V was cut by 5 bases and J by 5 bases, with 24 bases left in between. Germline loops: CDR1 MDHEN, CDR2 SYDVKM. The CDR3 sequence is CASSARQWRGDTTEAFF. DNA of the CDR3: TGTGCCAGCAGTGCCCGACAGTGGCGTGGAGATACGACTGAAGCTTTCTTT.

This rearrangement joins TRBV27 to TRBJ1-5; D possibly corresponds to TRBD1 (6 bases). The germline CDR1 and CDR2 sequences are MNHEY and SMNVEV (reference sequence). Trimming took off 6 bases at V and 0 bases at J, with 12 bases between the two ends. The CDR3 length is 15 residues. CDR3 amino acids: CASRSRGYSNQPQHF. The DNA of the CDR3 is TGTGCCAGCAGATCCAGGGGTTATAGCAATCAGCCCCAGCATTTT.

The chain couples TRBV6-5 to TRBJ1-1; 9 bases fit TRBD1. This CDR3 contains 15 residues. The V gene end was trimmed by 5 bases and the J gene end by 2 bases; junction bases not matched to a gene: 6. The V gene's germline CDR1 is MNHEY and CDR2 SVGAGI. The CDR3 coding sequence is TGTGCCAGCAGTCTACAGGGGGCATTTAACACTGAAGCTTTCTTT. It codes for CASSLQGAFNTEAFF.

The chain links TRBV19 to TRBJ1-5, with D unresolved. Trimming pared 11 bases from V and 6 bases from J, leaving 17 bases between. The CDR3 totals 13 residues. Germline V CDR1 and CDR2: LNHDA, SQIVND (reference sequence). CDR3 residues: CACRGSGSQPQHF. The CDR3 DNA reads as TGTGCCTGCAGAGGGTCCGGAAGTCAGCCCCAGCATTTT.

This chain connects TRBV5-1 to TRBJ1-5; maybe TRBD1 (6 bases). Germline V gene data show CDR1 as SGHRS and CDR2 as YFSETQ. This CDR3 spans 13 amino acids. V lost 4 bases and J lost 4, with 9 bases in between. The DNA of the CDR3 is TGCGCCAGCAGCGCAGGGGAAAATCAGCCCCAGCATTTT. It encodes CASSAGENQPQHF.

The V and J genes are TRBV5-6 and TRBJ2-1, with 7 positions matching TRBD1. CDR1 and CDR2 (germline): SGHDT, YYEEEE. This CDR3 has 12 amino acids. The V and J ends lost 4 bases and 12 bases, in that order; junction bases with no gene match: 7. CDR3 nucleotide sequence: TGTGCCAGCAGCACGACAGGGAAAGGGCAGTTCTTC. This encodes CASSTTGKGQFF. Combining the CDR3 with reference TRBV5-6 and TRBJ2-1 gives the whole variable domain DAGVTQSPTHLIKTRGQQVTLRCSPKSGHDTVSWYQQALGQGPQFIFQYYEEEERQRGNFPDRFSGHQFPNYSSELNVNALLLGDSALYLCASSTTGKGQFFGPGTRLTVL.

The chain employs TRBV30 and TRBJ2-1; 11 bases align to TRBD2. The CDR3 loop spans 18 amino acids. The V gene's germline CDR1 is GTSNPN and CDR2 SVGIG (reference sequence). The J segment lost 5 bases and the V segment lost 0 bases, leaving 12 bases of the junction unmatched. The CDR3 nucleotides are TGTGCCTGGAGTGTACGCCTAGCGGGAGGAAGGCTACACAATGAGCAGTTCTTC. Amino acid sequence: CAWSVRLAGGRLHNEQFF.

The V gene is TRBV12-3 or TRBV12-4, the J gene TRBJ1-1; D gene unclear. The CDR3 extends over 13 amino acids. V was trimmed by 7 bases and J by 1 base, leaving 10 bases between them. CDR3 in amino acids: CASTPAGNTEAFF. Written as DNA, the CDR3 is TGTGCCAGCACCCCAGCGGGGAACACTGAAGCTTTCTTT.

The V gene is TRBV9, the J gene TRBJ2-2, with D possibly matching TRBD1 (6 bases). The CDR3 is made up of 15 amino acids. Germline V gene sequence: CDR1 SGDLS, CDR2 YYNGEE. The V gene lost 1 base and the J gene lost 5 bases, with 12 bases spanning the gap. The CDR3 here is CASSVLIGGTGELFF. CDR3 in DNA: TGTGCCAGCAGCGTACTCATAGGGGGAACCGGGGAGCTGTTTTTT.

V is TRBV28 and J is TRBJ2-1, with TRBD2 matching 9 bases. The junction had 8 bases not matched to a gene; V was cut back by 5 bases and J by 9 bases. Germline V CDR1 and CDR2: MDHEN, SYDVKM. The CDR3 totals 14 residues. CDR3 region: CASSPLAGNSEQFF. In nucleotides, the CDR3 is TGTGCCAGCAGTCCCCTAGCGGGAAACAGTGAGCAGTTCTTC. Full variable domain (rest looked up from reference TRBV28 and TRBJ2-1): DVKVTQSSRYLVKRTGEKVFLECVQDMDHENMFWYRQDPGLGLRLIYFSYDVKMKEKGDIPEGYSVSREKKERFSLILESASTNQTSMYLCASSPLAGNSEQFFGPGTRLTVL.

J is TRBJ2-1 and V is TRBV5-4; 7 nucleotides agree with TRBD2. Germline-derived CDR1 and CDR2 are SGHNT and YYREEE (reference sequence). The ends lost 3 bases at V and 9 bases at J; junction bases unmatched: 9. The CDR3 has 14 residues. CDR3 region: CASSSRAGLVEQFF. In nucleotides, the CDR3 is TGTGCCAGCAGCTCCAGAGCGGGATTGGTTGAGCAGTTCTTC.

The CDR3 here is CAYSSLGFNTEAFF. The CDR3 DNA reads as TGTGCCTACTCCTCTCTCGGGTTTAACACTGAAGCTTTCTTT. The chain employs TRBV30 and TRBJ1-1, with no clear D. V was trimmed by 7 bases and J by 2 bases, leaving 17 bases between them. The V gene's germline CDR1 is GTSNPN and CDR2 SVGIG (reference sequence). This CDR3 has 14 amino acids.

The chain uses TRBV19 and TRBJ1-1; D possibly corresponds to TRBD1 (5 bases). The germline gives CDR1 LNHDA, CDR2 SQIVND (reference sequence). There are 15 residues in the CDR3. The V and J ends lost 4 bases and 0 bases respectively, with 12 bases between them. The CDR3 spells CASSTGQVMNTEAFF. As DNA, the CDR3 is TGTGCCAGTAGTACAGGACAAGTAATGAACACTGAAGCTTTCTTT.

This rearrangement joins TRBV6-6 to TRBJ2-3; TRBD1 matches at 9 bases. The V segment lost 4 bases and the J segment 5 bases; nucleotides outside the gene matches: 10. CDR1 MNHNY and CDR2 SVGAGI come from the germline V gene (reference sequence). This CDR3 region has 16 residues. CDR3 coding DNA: TGTGCCAGCAGTTCCCCTGACAGGGGGGGGAAAGATACGCAGTATTTT. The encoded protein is CASSSPDRGGKDTQYF.

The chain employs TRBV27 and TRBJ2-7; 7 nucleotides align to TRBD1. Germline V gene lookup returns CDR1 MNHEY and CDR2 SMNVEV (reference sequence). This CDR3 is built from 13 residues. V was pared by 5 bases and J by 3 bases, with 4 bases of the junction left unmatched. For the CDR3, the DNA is TGTGCCAGCAGTCCTGGGACAGTCTACGAGCAGTACTTC. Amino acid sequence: CASSPGTVYEQYF.

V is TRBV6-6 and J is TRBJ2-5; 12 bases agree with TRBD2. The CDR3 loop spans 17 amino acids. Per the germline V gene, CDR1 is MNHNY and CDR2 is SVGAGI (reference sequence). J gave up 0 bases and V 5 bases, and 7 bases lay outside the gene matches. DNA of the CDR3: TGTGCCAGCAGTCCCGGGACTAGCGGGCTGTACCAAGAGACCCAGTACTTC. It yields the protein CASSPGTSGLYQETQYF.

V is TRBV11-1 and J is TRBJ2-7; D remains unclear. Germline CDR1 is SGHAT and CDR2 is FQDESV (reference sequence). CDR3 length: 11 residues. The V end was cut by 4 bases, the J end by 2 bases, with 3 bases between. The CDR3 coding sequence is TGTGCCAGCAGCTCTGCCTACGAGCAGTACTTC. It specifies CASSSAYEQYF.

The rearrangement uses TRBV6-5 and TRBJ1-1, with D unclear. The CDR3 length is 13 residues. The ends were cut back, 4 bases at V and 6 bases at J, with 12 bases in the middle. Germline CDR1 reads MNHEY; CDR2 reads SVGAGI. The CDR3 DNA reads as TGTGCCAGCAGTTCCACACGAGGGTCTGAAGCTTTCTTT. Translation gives CASSSTRGSEAFF.

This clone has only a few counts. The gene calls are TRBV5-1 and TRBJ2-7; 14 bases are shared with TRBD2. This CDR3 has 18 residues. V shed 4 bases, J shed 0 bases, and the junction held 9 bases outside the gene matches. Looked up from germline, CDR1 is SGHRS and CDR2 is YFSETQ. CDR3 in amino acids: CASSEGLAGAGTSYEQYF. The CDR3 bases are TGCGCCAGCAGCGAGGGACTAGCGGGAGCAGGAACCTCCTACGAGCAGTACTTC.